This record concerns one T cell receptor beta chain sequence. Its antigen remains unknown. The CDR3 contains 18 residues. In germline, CDR1 is LNHNV, CDR2 YYDKDF (reference sequence). V shed 0 bases and J shed 0 bases, with 17 bases lying between them. The data are from a study of cytomegalovirus exposure and HLA in healthy donors. Study results and caveats: Differences between HLA loci emerged in a later analysis of TCR association rates, with DRB1 most and HLA-C fewest. There were about 160 TCR beta chains listed as cytomegalovirus-associated. From TCR beta sequences, most subjects' HLA-A and HLA-B alleles were reportedly predicted accurately.

At sampling all donors were nominally healthy, likely with unrecorded immune exposures. Both 60 Vbeta primers and 13 Jbeta primers went into the PCR. Sequencing used immunoSEQ multiplex PCR; TCRdb keeps in-frame clones, though not all of them. This table lists 110,000 to 150,000 clones. This clonotype was sampled from a male donor in good health and CMV-seronegative. This chain links TRBV15 with TRBJ1-1; D is unclear. The sample taken for sequencing was PBMCs. CDR3 region: CATSRDLSRQRMNTEAFF. The CDR3, as DNA: TGTGCCACCAGCAGAGACTTGTCTAGGCAGAGAATGAACACTGAAGCTTTCTTT.